Following are 13 T cell receptor beta chains from one sample sequenced in a study of blood T cell repertoires in COVID-19. The data were produced by immunoSEQ multiplex PCR, yet TCRdb's version contains in-frame clones alone and is incomplete. The sample has about 290,000 clones; roughly 80% are singletons. Sequencing used peripheral blood. All receptors come from a woman between 45 and 65 years old with active or convalescent COVID-19.

The chain carries TRBV10-1 and TRBJ2-2; 10 bases line up with TRBD1. The CDR3 spans 16 residues. CDR1 and CDR2 (germline): WNHNN, SYGVQD (reference sequence). Germline trimming cut 6 bases from V and 5 bases from J; bases unmatched to any gene: 9. The CDR3, as DNA: TGCGCCAGCAGCTTGACCGGGACAGGGGAAACCGGGGAGCTGTTTTTT. This encodes CASSLTGTGETGELFF.

The V call is TRBV9, the J call TRBJ2-7, with D possibly being TRBD1 (5 bases). This CDR3 has 13 amino acids. The V gene's germline CDR1 is SGDLS and CDR2 YYNGEE. Trimming removed 4 bases from V and 6 bases from J, with 14 bases in between. This chain's CDR3 is CASSISQGSEQYF. CDR3 sequence (DNA): TGTGCCAGCAGCATAAGTCAGGGAAGCGAGCAGTACTTC.

The CDR3, as DNA: TGTGCCAGCAGCGCTAGACTAGCGGGGGGGTGGAATGAGCAGTTCTTC. This encodes CASSARLAGGWNEQFF. The chain links TRBV9 to TRBJ2-1; 14 bases agree with TRBD2. CDR3 length equals 16 residues. V was clipped by 3 bases and J by 7 bases; unmatched bases: 6. Germline lookup yields CDR1 SGDLS and CDR2 YYNGEE.

On this clone: This specimen includes other DNA sequences encoding the same CDR3. J is TRBJ1-4 and V is TRBV2; D gene ambiguous. With 8 bases removed from V and 0 bases from J, the gap between germline ends came to 7 bases. Germline V gene lookup returns CDR1 SNHLY and CDR2 FYNNEI. This CDR3 comprises 13 residues. The CDR3: CASRGSTNEKLFF. The CDR3 nucleotides read TGTGCCAGCCGAGGGTCAACTAATGAAAAACTGTTTTTT.

The chain joins TRBV6-5 to TRBJ2-7; possible D gene TRBD2, 6 bases. CDR1 and CDR2 (germline): MNHEY, SVGAGI. This CDR3 region has 14 residues. V was shortened by 3 bases and J by 0 bases, with 9 bases between the two germline ends. The CDR3 sequence: CASSYGGISYEQYF. The CDR3 DNA reads TGTGCCAGCAGTTATGGCGGGATCTCCTACGAGCAGTACTTC.

The chain has TRBV28 and TRBJ1-5, with D tentatively TRBD1 (5 bases). This CDR3 is built from 15 residues. The germline V gene encodes CDR1 MDHEN and CDR2 SYDVKM. Deletions cut 7 bases from V and 7 bases from J, with 20 bases between. The chain's CDR3 is CASTAWRGELQPQHF. The CDR3 DNA is TGTGCCAGCACCGCGTGGAGGGGCGAGTTGCAGCCCCAGCATTTT.

This clone was observed a handful of times. The V call is TRBV7-2, the J call TRBJ2-5; D is possibly TRBD2 (5 bases). This CDR3 has 13 residues. Trimming pared 6 bases from V and 1 base from J, leaving 9 bases between. In germline, CDR1 is SGHTA, CDR2 FQGNSA. The CDR3 nucleotides are TGTGCCAGCAGAGCGGAAATCCAAGAGACCCAGTACTTC. Translating it yields CASRAEIQETQYF.

The rearrangement joins TRBV6-6 to TRBJ2-7, with 7 nucleotides matching TRBD2. CDR1 is MNHNY and CDR2 is SVGAGI in the germline V gene (reference sequence). The CDR3 covers 16 residues. With 6 bases clipped from V and 1 base from J, the junction kept 12 bases outside the gene matches. DNA for the CDR3: TGTGCCAGCAGCCGGGACGGCGGGAGTGGATCCTACGAGCAGTACTTC. The encoded protein is CASSRDGGSGSYEQYF.

The V call is TRBV6-6, the J call TRBJ1-1; possibly TRBD1 for D (5 bases). V lost 6 bases and J lost 0, with 5 bases in between. Germline CDR1 and CDR2: MNHNY and SVGAGI (reference sequence). The CDR3 length is 12 residues. This chain's CDR3 is CASRGLNTEAFF. In DNA form, the CDR3 reads TGTGCCAGCAGGGGGCTGAACACTGAAGCTTTCTTT.

The chain couples TRBV7-8 to TRBJ2-3; 10 positions agree with TRBD2. Germline trimming cut 1 base from V and 3 bases from J; bases unmatched to any gene: 4. Germline V gene data show CDR1 as SGHVS and CDR2 as FQNEAQ. The CDR3 extends over 16 amino acids. CDR3 bases: TGTGCCAGCAGCTTAGGAGGGACTAGCGTTACAGATACGCAGTATTTT. Translation: CASSLGGTSVTDTQYF. Full variable domain (remainder filled in from reference TRBV7-8 and TRBJ2-3): GAGVSQSPRYKVAKRGQDVALRCDPISGHVSLFWYQQALGQGPEFLTYFQNEAQLDKSGLPSDRFFAERPEGSVSTLKIQRTQQEDSAVYLCASSLGGTSVTDTQYFGPGTRLTVL.

This clone was observed a handful of times. V and J are TRBV6-5 and TRBJ1-1, with D possibly matching TRBD1 (5 bases). There are 15 residues in the CDR3. The V gene's germline CDR1 is MNHEY and CDR2 SVGAGI. Trimming pared 2 bases from V and 0 bases from J, leaving 10 bases between. CDR3 sequence reads: CASSYRRGMNTEAFF. The CDR3 DNA sequence: TGTGCCAGCAGTTACAGGCGGGGGATGAACACTGAAGCTTTCTTT.

This sequence joins TRBV14 and TRBJ2-7, with a weak D call TRBD1 (5 bases). The germline gives CDR1 SGHDN, CDR2 FVKESK. Between the trimmed V and J ends, which lost 4 bases and 0 bases, there was a span of 10 bases. CDR3 length: 14 residues. For the CDR3, the DNA is TGTGCCAGCAGCCCGACAGCCAGCTCCTACGAGCAGTACTTC. Residues: CASSPTASSYEQYF.

The rearrangement uses TRBV7-9 and TRBJ2-7; TRBD2 matches at 7 bases. Germline-derived CDR1 and CDR2 are SEHNR and FQNEAQ (reference sequence). The V segment lost 5 bases and the J segment 1 base; nucleotides outside the gene matches: 17. The CDR3 sequence is 18 residues long. In DNA, the CDR3 is TGTGCCAGCAGCGGCAGGGCTAGCGGTCGCGGGGCTTCCTACGAGCAGTACTTC. Translation: CASSGRASGRGASYEQYF.